The 6 T cell receptor beta chains given below trace back to one sample, sequenced in a study of T cells in Graves' hyperthyroidism and ophthalmopathy. Amplified TCR beta CDR3 regions derived from RNA transcripts. TCR CDR3 regions were first amplified by RT-PCR with HTBI primers. TCRdb passed the multiplex PCR reads through MiXCR, listing each CDR3 protein once. The data hold about 270,000 distinct CDR3 sequences, with 22% observed a single time. The sample taken for sequencing was blood. The receptors come from a man between 25 and 39 years old with Graves' ophthalmopathy.

This clonotype was observed at least ten times. The chain links TRBV11-2 to TRBJ1-2; unclear D gene. V was trimmed by 5 bases and J by 9 bases, leaving 13 bases between them. Germline V CDR1 and CDR2: SGHAT, FQNNGV. This CDR3 contains 12 residues. Here the CDR3 DNA reads TGTGCCAGCAGCCCTGCGCCGGCGAGCTACACCTTC. It yields the protein CASSPAPASYTF.

The sample holds many counts of this clonotype. The V and J genes are TRBV18 and TRBJ1-1; 9 bases fit TRBD1. The CDR3 consists of 16 residues. The V gene end was trimmed by 1 base and the J gene end by 0 bases; junction bases not matched to a gene: 3. From germline, CDR1 is KGHSH and CDR2 LQKENI. CDR3 bases: TGTGCCAGCTCACCACAGGGACAGGGCATGAACACTGAAGCTTTCTTT. Its protein is CASSPQGQGMNTEAFF.

This clonotype has a handful of counts. The rearrangement links TRBV7-2 to TRBJ1-1; 10 positions agree with TRBD1. Germline-derived CDR1 and CDR2 are SGHTA and FQGNSA. The CDR3 extends over 14 amino acids. Losses at the gene ends were 4 bases for V and 6 bases for J; bases not matched to a gene: 5. The CDR3 DNA sequence: TGTGCCAGCAGCTCGGGACAGGGGTTCGCTGAAGCTTTCTTT. Amino acid sequence: CASSSGQGFAEAFF.

A single count supports this clonotype. A much larger clone lies a single base off, so this may be a read error. J is TRBJ1-2 and V is TRBV27, with D perhaps matching TRBD1 (5 bases). The CDR3 is 14 amino acids. CDR1 is MNHEY and CDR2 is SMNVEV in the germline V gene (reference sequence). DNA for the CDR3: TGTGCCGGCAGTTTCGGGGCTTCACCTGGTGGCTACACCTTC. Translated: CAGSFGASPGGYTF.

CDR3 coding DNA: TGCAGTGCCCAACTAGCGGGAGGGTGGAATGAGCAGTTCTTC. As protein: CSAQLAGGWNEQFF. The chain carries TRBV20-1 and TRBJ2-1; 13 bases fit TRBD2. V lost 6 bases, J lost 7 bases, and 6 bases stayed unmatched. Germline CDR1 and CDR2: DFQATT and SNEGSKA (reference sequence). The CDR3 has 14 amino acids.

About this clonotype itself: One base away lies a much larger clone, so this may be a sequencing read error. No conserved phenylalanine or tryptophan is present at the end of the CDR3, so a read error is the likely explanation. The gene calls are TRBV3-1 and TRBJ1-2; 9 nucleotides line up with TRBD1. The CDR3 contains 15 residues. The germline V gene has CDR1 LGHDT and CDR2 YNNKEL (reference sequence). V was clipped by 6 bases and J by 4 bases; unmatched bases: 9. CDR3 sequence: CASSSPGQGAYGYTL. The CDR3 DNA reads TGTGCCAGCAGTTCACCGGGACAGGGAGCCTATGGCTACACCCTC.